This T cell receptor beta chain emerged from a study of cytotoxic CD8 clonotypes in ibrutinib-treated CLL. Regarding the study as a whole: Sustained-remission and progressing patients' sampling times differed.

For this clone: Antigen specificity is unknown.

The CDR3 spans 14 residues. The germline V and J ends were trimmed by 0 bases and 1 base, with 7 bases remaining between them. CDR1 is SGHRS, CDR2 YFSETQ, per germline. The protocol was immunoSEQ multiplex PCR, while the TCRdb copy is restricted to in-frame clones and leaves out a portion. The data contain roughly 45,000 clones, approximately 65% of them singletons. The sequence was collected from a human donor with chronic lymphocytic leukemia. Material: PBMCs, obtained after 24 months of ibrutinib treatment. V usage is TRBV5-1 and J usage is TRBJ1-1; D remains unclear. CDR3: CASSLGQPNTEAFF. The DNA for the CDR3 is TGCGCCAGCAGCTTGGGGCAGCCGAACACTGAAGCTTTCTTT.